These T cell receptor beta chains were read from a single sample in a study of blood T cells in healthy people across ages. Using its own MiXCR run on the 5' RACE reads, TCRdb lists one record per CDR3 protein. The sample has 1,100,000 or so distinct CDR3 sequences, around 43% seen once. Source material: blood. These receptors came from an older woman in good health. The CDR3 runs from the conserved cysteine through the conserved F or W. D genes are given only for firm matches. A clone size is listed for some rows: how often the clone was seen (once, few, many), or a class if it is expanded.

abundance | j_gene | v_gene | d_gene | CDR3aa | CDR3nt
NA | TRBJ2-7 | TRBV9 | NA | CASSGTGAHDPYEQYF | TGTGCCAGCAGCGGAACGGGGGCCCACGACCCCTACGAGCAGTACTTC
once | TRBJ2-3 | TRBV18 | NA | CASSPPPGDTDTQYF | TGTGCCAGCTCACCACCACCGGGGGACACAGATACGCAGTATTTT
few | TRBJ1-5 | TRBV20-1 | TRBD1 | CSAGGRQGFGNQPQHF | TGCAGTGCTGGAGGCAGACAGGGCTTCGGCAATCAGCCCCAGCATTTT
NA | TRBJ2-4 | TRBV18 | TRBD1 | CASSPLDRGLGGENIQYF | TGTGCCAGCTCACCATTGGACAGGGGACTGGGAGGGGAAAACATTCAGTACTTC
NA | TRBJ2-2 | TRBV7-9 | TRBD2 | CASSLGLAGVSGELFF | TGTGCCAGCAGCTTAGGACTAGCGGGAGTGTCCGGGGAGCTGTTTTTT
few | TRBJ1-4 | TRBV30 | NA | CAWSVTVTEKLFF | TGTGCCTGGAGTGTAACTGTAACTGAAAAACTGTTTTTT
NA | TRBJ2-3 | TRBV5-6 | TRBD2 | CASSLVGSSGTRNTQYF | TGTGCCAGCAGCTTGGTCGGGAGTAGCGGGACCAGAAATACGCAGTATTTT
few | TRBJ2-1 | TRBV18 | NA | CASSPRSDNEQFF | TGTGCCAGCTCACCAAGGAGCGACAATGAGCAGTTCTTC
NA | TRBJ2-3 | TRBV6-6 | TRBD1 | CASRGDRDTDTQYF | TGTGCCAGCAGGGGGGACAGGGACACAGATACGCAGTATTTT
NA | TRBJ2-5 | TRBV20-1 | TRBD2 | CSARDLGSGSWGETQYF | TGCAGTGCTAGAGATCTGGGTAGCGGGAGTTGGGGGGAGACCCAGTACTTC
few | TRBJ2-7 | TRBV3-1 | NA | CASSQVGDGEQYF | TGTGCCAGCAGCCAAGTCGGGGACGGCGAGCAGTACTTC
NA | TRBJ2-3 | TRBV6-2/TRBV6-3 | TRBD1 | CASSSRDSKGMDTQYF | TGTGCCAGCAGTTCCCGGGACAGCAAAGGGATGGATACGCAGTATTTT
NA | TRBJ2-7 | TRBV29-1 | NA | CSVEDPQGWDEQYF | TGCAGCGTTGAAGATCCGCAGGGTTGGGACGAGCAGTACTTC
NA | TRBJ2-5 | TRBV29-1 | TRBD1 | CSVSTGGRETQYF | TGCAGCGTTTCGACAGGGGGCCGAGAGACCCAGTACTTC
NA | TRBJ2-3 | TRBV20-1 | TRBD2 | CSAREGGRTDTQYF | TGCAGTGCTAGAGAGGGCGGGAGAACAGATACGCAGTATTTT
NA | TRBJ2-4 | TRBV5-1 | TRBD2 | CASSAGLAGGIQYF | TGCGCCAGCAGTGCGGGACTAGCGGGAGGCATTCAGTACTTC
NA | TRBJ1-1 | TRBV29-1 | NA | CSATGPEAFF | TGCAGCGCCACAGGGCCTGAAGCTTTCTTT
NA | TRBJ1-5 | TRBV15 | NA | CATSRVGDRRDQPQHF | TGTGCCACCAGCAGAGTAGGGGATCGTAGGGATCAGCCCCAGCATTTT
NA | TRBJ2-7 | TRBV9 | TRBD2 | CARTSLAGPIIAYEQYF | TGTGCCCGAACCTCACTAGCGGGACCAATAATCGCCTACGAGCAGTACTTC
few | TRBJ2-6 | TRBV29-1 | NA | CSVGDPAMGANVLTF | TGCAGCGTTGGGGACCCCGCGATGGGGGCCAACGTCCTGACTTTC
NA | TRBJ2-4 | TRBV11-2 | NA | CASSSNATKNIQYF | TGTGCCAGCAGCTCCAACGCAACCAAGAACATTCAGTACTTC
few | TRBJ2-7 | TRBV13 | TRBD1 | CASSYNRGEQYF | TGTGCCAGCAGTTACAACAGGGGCGAGCAGTACTTC
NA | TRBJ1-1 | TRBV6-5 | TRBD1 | CASSYDGQGRTEAFF | TGTGCCAGCAGTTACGACGGACAGGGAAGGACTGAAGCTTTCTTT
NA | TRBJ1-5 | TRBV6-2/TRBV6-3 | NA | CASSYSGSQPQHF | TGTGCCAGCAGTTACTCCGGAAGTCAGCCCCAGCATTTT
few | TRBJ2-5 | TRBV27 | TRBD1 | CASSSSDRGGQETQYF | TGTGCCAGCAGTTCCTCGGACAGGGGGGGCCAAGAGACCCAGTACTTC
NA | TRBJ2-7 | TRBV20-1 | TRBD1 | CSARPRTGTVNYEQYF | TGCAGTGCCCGACCCAGGACCGGGACAGTTAACTACGAGCAGTACTTC
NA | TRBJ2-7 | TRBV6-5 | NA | CASSYSRMNYEQYF | TGTGCCAGCAGTTACTCGAGGATGAACTACGAGCAGTACTTC
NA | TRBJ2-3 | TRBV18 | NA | CASSQGLVADTQYF | TGTGCCAGCTCTCAAGGGCTAGTTGCAGATACGCAGTATTTT
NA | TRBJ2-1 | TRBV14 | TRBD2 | CASSRLAGVSNNEQFF | TGTGCCAGCAGCAGACTAGCGGGAGTCTCCAACAATGAGCAGTTCTTC
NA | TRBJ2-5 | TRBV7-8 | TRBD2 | CASSFRGSGGQETQYF | TGTGCCAGCAGCTTCCGGGGTAGCGGGGGACAAGAGACCCAGTACTTC
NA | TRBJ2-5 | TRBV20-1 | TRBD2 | CSARKPGTINEQYF | TGCAGTGCTAGGAAACCCGGGACTATCAATGAGCAGTACTTC
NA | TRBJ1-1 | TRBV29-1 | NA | CSVEGQQNTEAFF | TGCAGCGTTGAAGGGCAGCAGAACACTGAAGCTTTCTTT
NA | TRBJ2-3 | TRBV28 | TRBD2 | CATPGRECTDTQYF | TGTGCCACCCCCGGGCGGGAGTGCACAGATACGCAGTATTTT
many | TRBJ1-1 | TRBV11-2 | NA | CASSFGQLNTEAFF | TGTGCCAGCAGCTTTGGACAGTTGAACACTGAAGCTTTCTTT
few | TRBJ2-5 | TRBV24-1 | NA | CATSDGRMRETQYF | TGTGCCACCAGTGACGGTCGAATGAGGGAGACCCAGTACTTC
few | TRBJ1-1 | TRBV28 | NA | CASSSPGPRNTEAFF | TGTGCCAGCTCTTCCCCCGGACCCAGGAACACTGAAGCTTTCTTT
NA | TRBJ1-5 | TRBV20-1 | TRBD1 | CSATSGQRRNQPQHF | TGCAGTGCTACCTCGGGACAGCGCCGTAATCAGCCCCAGCATTTT
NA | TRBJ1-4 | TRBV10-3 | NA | CASSAGRDGEKLFF | TGTGCCAGCAGTGCCGGGAGGGACGGCGAAAAACTGTTTTTT
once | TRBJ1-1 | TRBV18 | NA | CASSPSTAEAFF | TGTGCCAGCTCTCCCTCAACAGCTGAAGCTTTCTTT
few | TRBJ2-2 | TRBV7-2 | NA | CASSRTESYTGELFF | TGTGCCAGCAGCAGAACAGAGTCGTACACCGGGGAGCTGTTTTTT
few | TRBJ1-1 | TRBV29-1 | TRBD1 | CSAPGQGEGTEAFF | TGCAGCGCCCCGGGACAGGGGGAGGGCACTGAAGCTTTCTTT
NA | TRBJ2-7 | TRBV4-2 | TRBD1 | CASSPRGPTYEQYF | TGTGCCAGCAGCCCCAGGGGGCCTACCTACGAGCAGTACTTC
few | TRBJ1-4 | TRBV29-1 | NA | CSVEEGGDEKLFF | TGCAGCGTTGAAGAAGGGGGTGATGAAAAACTGTTTTTT
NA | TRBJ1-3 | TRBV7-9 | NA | CASSPLGARGNTIYF | TGTGCCAGCAGTCCTCTGGGGGCGCGAGGAAACACCATATATTTT
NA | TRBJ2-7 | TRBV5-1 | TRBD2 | CASSSERVAVAGGIREQYF | TGCGCCAGCAGCTCCGAACGGGTGGCCGTGGCGGGAGGGATCCGCGAGCAGTACTTC
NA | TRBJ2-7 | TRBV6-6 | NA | CASSPRQDIYEQYF | TGTGCCAGCAGCCCTAGACAGGATATCTACGAGCAGTACTTC